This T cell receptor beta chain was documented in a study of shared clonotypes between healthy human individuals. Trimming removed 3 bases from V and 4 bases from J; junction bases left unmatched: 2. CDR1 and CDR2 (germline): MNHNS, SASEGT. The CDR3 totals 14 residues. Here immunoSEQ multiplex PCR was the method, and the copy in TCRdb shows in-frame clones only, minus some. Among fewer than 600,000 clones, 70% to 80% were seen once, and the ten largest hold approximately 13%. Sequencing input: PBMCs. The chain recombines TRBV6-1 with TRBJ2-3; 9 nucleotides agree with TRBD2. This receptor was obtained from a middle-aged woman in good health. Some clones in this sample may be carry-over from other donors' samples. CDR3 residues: CASSEGGRADTQYF. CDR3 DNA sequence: TGTGCCAGCAGTGAGGGCGGGAGGGCAGATACGCAGTATTTT.